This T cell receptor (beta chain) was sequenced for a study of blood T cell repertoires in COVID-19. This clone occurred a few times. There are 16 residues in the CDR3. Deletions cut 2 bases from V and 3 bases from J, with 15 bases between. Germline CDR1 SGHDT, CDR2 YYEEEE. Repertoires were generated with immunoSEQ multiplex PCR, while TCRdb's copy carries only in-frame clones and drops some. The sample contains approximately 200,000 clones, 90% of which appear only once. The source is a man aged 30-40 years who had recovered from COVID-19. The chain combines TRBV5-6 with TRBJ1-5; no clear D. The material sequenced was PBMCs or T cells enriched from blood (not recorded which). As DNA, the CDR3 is TGTGCCAGCAGCTTATTGAGCGACGGAGTCAATCAGCCCCAGCATTTT. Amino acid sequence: CASSLLSDGVNQPQHF.